Listed below are T cell receptor beta chains from one sample, sequenced in a study of blood T cells in healthy people across ages. TCRdb re-analysed the 5' RACE reads in MiXCR, keeping a single row per CDR3 protein. The sample gives approximately 490,000 distinct CDR3 sequences, around 24% of which show up once; around 10% is in the top ten. These data also featured in a second study, about T cells of mothers and their children.

The material sequenced was blood. The receptors come from a boy between 10 and 17 years old in good health. CDR3s include the opening cysteine and the closing phenylalanine or tryptophan. Fields, in order: J gene, V gene, CDR3 protein.

j_gene: TRBJ1-3; v_gene: TRBV7-2; CDR3aa: CASSATARSGNTIYF
j_gene: TRBJ1-6; v_gene: TRBV7-9; CDR3aa: CASSSEVWNSPLHF
j_gene: TRBJ1-2; v_gene: TRBV25-1; CDR3aa: CASSESLVPFRTDYGYTF
j_gene: TRBJ1-1; v_gene: TRBV28; CDR3aa: CASRLTGGENTEAFF
j_gene: TRBJ2-1; v_gene: TRBV7-3; CDR3aa: CASSLTGPIRNEQFF
j_gene: TRBJ2-1; v_gene: TRBV20-1; CDR3aa: CSARVAGGTNEQFF
j_gene: TRBJ2-7; v_gene: TRBV30; CDR3aa: CAWSLQGAVYEQYF
j_gene: TRBJ2-2; v_gene: TRBV20-1; CDR3aa: CSARDPTSGSTGELFF
j_gene: TRBJ2-1; v_gene: TRBV7-9; CDR3aa: CASSTGTDSYNEQFF
j_gene: TRBJ2-7; v_gene: TRBV10-1; CDR3aa: CASSLGTSGLDEQYF
j_gene: TRBJ2-6; v_gene: TRBV20-1; CDR3aa: CSARDTGGSGANVLTF
j_gene: TRBJ2-3; v_gene: TRBV27; CDR3aa: CASSISGLLTDTQYF
j_gene: TRBJ1-6; v_gene: TRBV7-6; CDR3aa: CASSLGTGGGSPLHF
j_gene: TRBJ2-7; v_gene: TRBV4-1; CDR3aa: CASSQLAGVEFEQYF
j_gene: TRBJ2-1; v_gene: TRBV6-2/TRBV6-3; CDR3aa: CASSYSAVLERYNEQFF
j_gene: NA; v_gene: TRBV20-1; CDR3aa: CSARAETARETQYF
j_gene: TRBJ1-2; v_gene: TRBV20-1; CDR3aa: CSARVWLANYGYTF
j_gene: NA; v_gene: TRBV7-2; CDR3aa: CASSLGPTGSSYEQYF
j_gene: TRBJ2-3; v_gene: TRBV5-1; CDR3aa: CASRRTGTPDAYF
j_gene: TRBJ2-4; v_gene: TRBV7-8; CDR3aa: CASSPTGVLAKNIQYF
j_gene: TRBJ2-7; v_gene: TRBV20-1; CDR3aa: CSASIGGSGREQYF
j_gene: TRBJ2-1; v_gene: TRBV5-1; CDR3aa: CASRLIGNEQFF
j_gene: NA; v_gene: TRBV7-2; CDR3aa: CASSWFGGGPRTQYF
j_gene: TRBJ2-5; v_gene: TRBV7-2; CDR3aa: CASSSASGIQETQYF